This passage covers 10 T cell receptor beta chains from one sample sequenced in a study of blood T cell repertoires in COVID-19. Some clones are missing from TCRdb's copy, which holds only in-frame ones; the method was immunoSEQ multiplex PCR. Of about 210,000 clones in the sample, around four fifths are singletons; the top ten hold roughly 7.6%. The sequenced material came from peripheral blood. These receptors all come from a woman in her 50s with acute or convalescent COVID-19.

V and J are TRBV19 and TRBJ2-1; tentative D call: TRBD2 (6 bases). Germline V gene sequence: CDR1 LNHDA, CDR2 SQIVND (reference sequence). The ends were cut back, 5 bases at V and 8 bases at J, with 25 bases in the middle. The length of the CDR3 is 17 residues. CDR3 nucleotide sequence: TGTGCCAGTAGTGCCCGTCGGGACTTCACTCGTGCTGATGAGCAGTTCTTC. Translating gives CASSARRDFTRADEQFF. Complete variable domain (other parts from reference TRBV19 and TRBJ2-1): DGGITQSPKYLFRKEGQNVTLSCEQNLNHDAMYWYRQDPGQGLRLIYYSQIVNDFQKGDIAEGYSVSREKKESFPLTVTSAQKNPTAFYLCASSARRDFTRADEQFFGPGTRLTVL.

The chain couples TRBV5-1 to TRBJ2-1, with TRBD2 matching over 8 bases. V was pared by 4 bases and J by 9 bases, with 12 bases of the junction left unmatched. From germline, CDR1 is SGHRS and CDR2 YFSETQ. The CDR3 has 15 residues. DNA of the CDR3: TGCGCCAGCAGCACAGCCTCGGGAGGGGAGGCTGAGCAGTTCTTC. Translation gives CASSTASGGEAEQFF.

For this clone: The same CDR3 also results from other DNA sequences found in this sample. The chain uses TRBV19 and TRBJ1-1; TRBD1 matches 8 bases. V lost 5 bases, J lost 4 bases, and 3 bases stayed unmatched. The CDR3 is made up of 13 amino acids. Germline CDR1 and CDR2: LNHDA and SQIVND (reference sequence). CDR3 in DNA: TGTGCCAGTAGTCGCGACAGGGGCACTGAAGCTTTCTTT. Protein: CASSRDRGTEAFF.

CDR3 bases: TGTGCCAGCAGCCCATGGCCCGAACCCCCCTCCTACAATGAGCAGTTCTTC. It codes for CASSPWPEPPSYNEQFF. This chain connects TRBV5-6 to TRBJ2-1; D is undetermined. Germline V gene sequence: CDR1 SGHDT, CDR2 YYEEEE. Trimming pared 4 bases from V and 0 bases from J, leaving 17 bases between. CDR3 length: 17 residues.

In the case of this clone: Its ends do not fully match the called genes, so a read error is possible. The DNA of the CDR3 is TGTGCCAGCAGTTTACAAGGGACAGGGCTCCCTTATTTT. This codes for CASSLQGTGLPYF. The chain joins TRBV27 to TRBJ1-1; TRBD1 agrees at 9 bases. The CDR3 sequence is 13 residues long. Per the germline V gene, CDR1 is MNHEY and CDR2 is SMNVEV (reference sequence).

The chain has TRBV14 and TRBJ2-3; 12 nucleotides align to TRBD2. Germline V gives CDR1 SGHDN, CDR2 FVKESK. The CDR3 is 16 residues long. The V and J ends lost 0 bases and 11 bases, in that order; junction bases with no gene match: 9. The DNA for the CDR3 is TGTGCCAGCAGCCAAGATTCGACTAGCGGGAGAGCGATGCAGTATTTT. This translates into CASSQDSTSGRAMQYF.

This clone appeared many times. The chain is built from TRBV4-1 and TRBJ2-3, with D tentatively TRBD2 (5 bases). The CDR3 loop spans 13 amino acids. The V and J ends lost 4 bases and 4 bases respectively, with 9 bases between them. CDR1 and CDR2 from the germline V gene are MGHRA and YSYEKL. The CDR3: CASSRERADTQYF. CDR3 nucleotides: TGCGCCAGCAGCCGGGAGAGAGCAGATACGCAGTATTTT.

This clone was counted many times. J is TRBJ1-6 and V is TRBV19, with a tentative D call TRBD1 (5 bases). Germline V gene lookup returns CDR1 LNHDA and CDR2 SQIVND (reference sequence). This CDR3 comprises 14 residues. Trimming left V 2 bases short and J 6 bases short, with 8 bases between. CDR3 in amino acids: CASSIQGSNSPLHF. The CDR3 DNA follows: TGTGCCAGTAGTATACAGGGATCTAATTCACCCCTCCACTTT.

This clone occurred a few times. The V gene is TRBV4-1, the J gene TRBJ2-7, with 8 positions matching TRBD2. This CDR3 is built from 13 residues. The junction had 5 bases not matched to a gene; V was cut back by 7 bases and J by 3 bases. Germline V gene data show CDR1 as MGHRA and CDR2 as YSYEKL. The CDR3, as DNA: TGCGCCAGCACCGATGCGGGAGGCTACGAGCAGTACTTC. The encoded protein is CASTDAGGYEQYF.

The chain is built from TRBV7-2 and TRBJ1-1; no definite D call. V was pared by 5 bases and J by 4 bases, with 14 bases between. The germline V gene encodes CDR1 SGHTA and CDR2 FQGNSA. This CDR3 is 14 amino acids long. The CDR3 sequence is CASSLDPGSTEAFF. The CDR3 nucleotides read TGTGCCAGCAGCCTTGACCCGGGAAGCACTGAAGCTTTCTTT.